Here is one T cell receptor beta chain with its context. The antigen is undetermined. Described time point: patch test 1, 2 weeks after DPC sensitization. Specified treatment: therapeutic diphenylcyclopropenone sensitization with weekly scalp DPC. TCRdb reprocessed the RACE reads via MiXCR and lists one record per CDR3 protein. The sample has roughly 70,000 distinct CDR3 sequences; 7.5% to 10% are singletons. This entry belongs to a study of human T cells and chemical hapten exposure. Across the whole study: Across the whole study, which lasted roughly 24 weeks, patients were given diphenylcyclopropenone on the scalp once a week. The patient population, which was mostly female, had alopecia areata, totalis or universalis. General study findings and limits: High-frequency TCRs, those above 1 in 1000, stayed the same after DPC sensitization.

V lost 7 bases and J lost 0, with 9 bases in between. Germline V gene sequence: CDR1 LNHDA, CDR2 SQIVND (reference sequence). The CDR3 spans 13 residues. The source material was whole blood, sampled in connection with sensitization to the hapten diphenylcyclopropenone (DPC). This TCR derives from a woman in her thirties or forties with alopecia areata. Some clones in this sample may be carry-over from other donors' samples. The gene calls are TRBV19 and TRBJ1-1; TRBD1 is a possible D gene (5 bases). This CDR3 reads CASMTALNTEAFF. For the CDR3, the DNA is TGTGCCAGTATGACAGCTTTGAACACTGAAGCTTTCTTT.